This T cell receptor (beta chain) appears in the sequencing data of a study of T cell responses to AZD1222 COVID-19 vaccine. The study's findings and limits: A mostly white British donor set with more females was recruited, and clonal diversity was possibly underestimated. Unmutated regions of variants are reportedly targeted by nearly half of spike-specific TCRs. Repertoires were sampled only after the peak T cell response.

CDR1 is MDHEN and CDR2 is SYDVKM in the germline V gene. Losses at the gene ends were 8 bases for V and 10 bases for J; bases not matched to a gene: 9. This CDR3 has 15 residues. Of note for this clone: Its antigen is not identified.

Measured with immunoSEQ multiplex PCR; TCRdb has only the in-frame clones, and not every one. The top ten hold roughly 4.3% of the sample, which has about 94,000 clones, about 85% seen once. The chain is built from TRBV28 and TRBJ1-6, with TRBD1 identical over 12 bases. The sequences come from peripheral blood, collected 28 days after the second AZD1222 dose. The receptor comes from an adult who received the AZD1222 COVID-19 vaccine. CDR3 residues: CASSTPGTGGSPLHF. CDR3 coding DNA: TGTGCCAGCTCAACTCCCGGGACAGGGGGCTCACCCCTCCACTTT.